Presented here are 24 T cell receptor beta chains from one specimen sequenced in a study of Ad26.COV2.S vaccination and SARS-CoV-2 variants. This table comes from immunoSEQ multiplex PCR, and its TCRdb copy is limited to in-frame clones, with some not included. The sample records a few hundred thousand clones, 87% being singletons. Described treatment: 15 to 20 received Ad26.COV2.S at low or high dose, single or two shots; roughly five received placebo; per-sample allocation not given. The samples date from day 63 after the first vaccine or placebo injection. Here the sequenced sample was peripheral blood, taken in a trial of Ad26.COV2.S vaccine versus placebo. Receptor source: a person between 18 and 65 years old who received the Ad26.COV2.S COVID-19 vaccine or a placebo.

This clone appeared a single time. The chain combines TRBV5-4 with TRBJ2-5, with D perhaps TRBD2 (5 bases). The germline gives CDR1 SGHNT, CDR2 YYREEE (reference sequence). The CDR3 has 13 amino acids. V was trimmed by 3 bases and J by 5 bases, leaving 11 bases between them. CDR3 loop: CASSWPRDETQYF. The CDR3, as DNA: TGTGCCAGCAGCTGGCCGAGGGATGAGACCCAGTACTTC.

The chain joins TRBV30 to TRBJ1-3; D is possibly TRBD1 (5 bases). Germline loops: CDR1 GTSNPN, CDR2 SVGIG (reference sequence). The CDR3 spans 17 residues. The V end was cut by 8 bases, the J end by 0 bases, with 23 bases between. CDR3 DNA: TGTGCCCTCAGAGACTACAGGACAACTCACTCTGGAAACACCATATATTTT. It encodes CALRDYRTTHSGNTIYF.

V is TRBV4-2 and J is TRBJ1-2, with no clear D. The CDR3 is 15 amino acids. With 0 bases removed from V and 2 bases from J, the gap between germline ends came to 10 bases. CDR1 is LGHNA, CDR2 YNFKEQ, per germline. DNA for the CDR3: TGTGCCAGCAGCCAAGACATCGGCGTAAACTATGGCTACACCTTC. Protein product: CASSQDIGVNYGYTF.

The chain recombines TRBV7-9 with TRBJ1-4, with D perhaps TRBD1 (5 bases). With 0 bases removed from V and 0 bases from J, the gap between germline ends came to 5 bases. The CDR3 length is 15 residues. Germline V lookup: CDR1 SEHNR, CDR2 FQNEAQ (reference sequence). CDR3 DNA sequence: TGTGCCAGCAGCTTAGCGGGACCAACTAATGAAAAACTGTTTTTT. The encoded protein is CASSLAGPTNEKLFF.

The chain carries TRBV3-1 (or the pseudogene TRBV3-2) and TRBJ2-3, with TRBD2 identical over 9 bases. Per the germline V gene, CDR1 is LGHDT and CDR2 is YNNKEL (reference sequence). The length of the CDR3 is 18 residues. V lost 0 bases to trimming and J lost 0 bases; unmatched junction nucleotides: 7. CDR3 residues: CASSQEVAGGTSTDTQYF. In DNA form, the CDR3 reads TGTGCCAGCAGCCAAGAGGTTGCGGGGGGGACTAGCACAGATACGCAGTATTTT.

The chain carries TRBV7-9 and TRBJ2-2; 8 bases are a match to TRBD2. This CDR3 comprises 16 residues. Trimming took 4 bases from V and 4 from J; bases not matched to a gene: 8. CDR1 and CDR2 (germline): SEHNR, FQNEAQ (reference sequence). CDR3 protein: CASSSSVGLATGELFF. The CDR3 DNA follows: TGTGCCAGCAGCTCTTCGGTCGGACTAGCCACCGGGGAGCTGTTTTTT.

The chain has TRBV25-1 and TRBJ2-3; no clear D. The germline V gene encodes CDR1 MGHDK and CDR2 SYGVNS. Trimming left V 1 base short and J 1 base short, with 18 bases between. The CDR3 totals 18 residues. DNA for the CDR3: TGTGCCAGCAGTGAATCCCTTTACACCGAAAGGGGCACAGATACGCAGTATTTT. Translation gives CASSESLYTERGTDTQYF.

This rearrangement joins TRBV12-3 or TRBV12-4 to TRBJ2-7; 8 bases match TRBD2. V dropped 3 bases and J dropped 7; count of bases not matched to a gene: 5. CDR3 size: 13 residues. The CDR3 reads CASSFKRGIEQYF. As DNA, the CDR3 is TGTGCCAGCAGTTTCAAGCGGGGGATTGAGCAGTACTTC.

V usage is TRBV7-9 and J usage is TRBJ1-1; no definite D call. Germline loops: CDR1 SEHNR, CDR2 FQNEAQ (reference sequence). The ends were cut back, 1 base at V and 5 bases at J, with 17 bases in the middle. CDR3 length: 16 residues. The CDR3 loop reads CASSLGAPRGWTEAFF. As DNA, the CDR3 is TGTGCCAGCAGCTTAGGGGCCCCACGGGGTTGGACTGAAGCTTTCTTT.

Turning to this clone: Other nucleotide sequences in the sample specify the same CDR3. This chain uses TRBV4-1 with TRBJ2-7, with no clear D. This CDR3 comprises 12 residues. The V and J ends lost 1 base and 1 base respectively, with 2 bases between them. Germline loops: CDR1 MGHRA, CDR2 YSYEKL. The CDR3 DNA sequence: TGCGCCAGCAGCCAAGGTTCCTACGAGCAGTACTTC. Translation gives CASSQGSYEQYF.

This chain uses TRBV9 with TRBJ1-1, with no clear D. This CDR3 region has 15 residues. Between the trimmed V and J ends, which lost 4 bases and 7 bases, there was a span of 20 bases. Germline V CDR1 and CDR2: SGDLS, YYNGEE. CDR3 sequence: CASSPTRGGRGEAFF. CDR3 sequence (DNA): TGTGCCAGCAGCCCGACACGGGGTGGGCGGGGTGAAGCTTTCTTT.

The genes are TRBV9 and TRBJ1-2; no clear D gene. V was trimmed by 0 bases and J by 5 bases, leaving 11 bases between them. Germline CDR1 reads SGDLS; CDR2 reads YYNGEE. The length of the CDR3 is 14 residues. CDR3 loop: CASSVGKGRYGYTF. The CDR3 DNA is TGTGCCAGCAGCGTAGGTAAAGGGCGTTATGGCTACACCTTC.

The chain recombines TRBV29-1 with TRBJ2-3; D unclear. V was shortened by 5 bases and J by 2 bases, with 2 bases between the two germline ends. This CDR3 is 10 amino acids long. Germline V gene sequence: CDR1 SQVTM, CDR2 ANQGSEA. The CDR3 loop reads CSVNTDTQYF. In DNA form, the CDR3 reads TGCAGCGTTAACACAGATACGCAGTATTTT.

CDR3 nucleotides: TGTGCCAGCAGTAAGATGCCTCCGGGGTCTAATGAGCAGTTCTTC. Its translation: CASSKMPPGSNEQFF. The chain is built from TRBV27 and TRBJ2-1; D may be TRBD2 (5 bases). From germline, CDR1 is MNHEY and CDR2 SMNVEV (reference sequence). Deletions cut 5 bases from V and 7 bases from J, with 18 bases between. The CDR3 consists of 15 residues.

This chain connects TRBV7-9 to TRBJ1-4; 7 positions match TRBD1. Germline-derived CDR1 and CDR2 are SEHNR and FQNEAQ (reference sequence). Trimming cost V 4 bases and J 4 bases; bases outside gene matches: 12. This CDR3 region has 17 residues. CDR3 sequence reads: CASSSGGWGPFNEKLFF. DNA of the CDR3: TGTGCCAGCAGCTCAGGGGGATGGGGCCCCTTTAATGAAAAACTGTTTTTT.

The V gene is TRBV10-2, the J gene TRBJ2-5; D gene ambiguous. This CDR3 comprises 13 residues. Looked up from germline, CDR1 is WSHSY and CDR2 is SAAADI. The V end lost 4 bases, the J end lost 0 bases, and 6 bases lay between the germline ends. As DNA, the CDR3 is TGCGCCAGCAGTGTGAGGTACCAAGAGACCCAGTACTTC. This translates into CASSVRYQETQYF.

The V and J genes are TRBV6-2 or TRBV6-3 and TRBJ1-5; D is ambiguous. Germline V gene sequence: CDR1 MNHEY, CDR2 SVGEGT. V was pared by 2 bases and J by 2 bases, with 22 bases between. CDR3 size: 19 residues. As DNA, the CDR3 is TGTGCCAGCAGTTACGATTACTTCTTCGGGGAAATCGGCAATCAGCCCCAGCATTTT. Translating gives CASSYDYFFGEIGNQPQHF.

V and J are TRBV5-1 and TRBJ1-6; a weak D match, TRBD1 (5 bases). V was trimmed by 0 bases and J by 10 bases, leaving 20 bases between them. CDR1 and CDR2 (germline): SGHRS, YFSETQ. CDR3 size: 17 residues. The DNA of the CDR3 is TGCGCCAGCAGCTTGGCCGCCGGGACGGCCGGAGAATCACCCCTCCACTTT. Amino acid sequence: CASSLAAGTAGESPLHF.

The chain couples TRBV27 to TRBJ1-1, with D possibly matching TRBD1 (5 bases). Germline CDR1 reads MNHEY; CDR2 reads SMNVEV (reference sequence). The ends were cut back, 0 bases at V and 0 bases at J, with 14 bases in the middle. The CDR3 sequence is 17 residues long. CDR3 region: CASSLSWFGGVNTEAFF. CDR3 in DNA: TGTGCCAGCAGTTTATCGTGGTTTGGGGGAGTGAACACTGAAGCTTTCTTT.

This clone came up a few times. The genes are TRBV25-1 and TRBJ1-5; 9 nucleotides match TRBD1. This CDR3 spans 16 amino acids. After removal of 5 bases from V and 1 base from J, the junction contained 6 bases not matched to a gene. The germline CDR1 and CDR2 sequences are MGHDK and SYGVNS. In DNA, the CDR3 is TGTGCCAGCAGTCCCCGGGACAGGGAAAGCAATCAGCCCCAGCATTTT. Translation gives CASSPRDRESNQPQHF.

The chain carries TRBV6-4 and TRBJ2-1; 7 bases align to TRBD1. The J segment lost 8 bases and the V segment lost 4 bases, leaving 5 bases of the junction unmatched. The germline gives CDR1 MRHNA, CDR2 SNTAGT. The CDR3 is made up of 13 amino acids. The CDR3, as DNA: TGTGCCAGCAGTGGTACTGACAGGGATGAGCAGTTCTTC. Translating it yields CASSGTDRDEQFF.

The V gene is TRBV12-3 or TRBV12-4, the J gene TRBJ2-3, with D unresolved. This CDR3 contains 11 residues. Trimming took 5 bases from V and 13 from J, leaving 13 bases between them. CDR3 nucleotides: TGTGCCAGCAGTAACCGTGGTCTTAAGTATTTT. As protein: CASSNRGLKYF.

The V call is TRBV18, the J call TRBJ2-7; 10 nucleotides align to TRBD2. The V gene's germline CDR1 is KGHSH and CDR2 LQKENI. The CDR3 spans 14 residues. The V gene end was trimmed by 3 bases and the J gene end by 4 bases; junction bases not matched to a gene: 3. The CDR3 DNA reads TGTGCCAGCTCACCCGGGACTAGCGTATACGAGCAGTACTTC. Translated: CASSPGTSVYEQYF.

J is TRBJ2-5 and V is TRBV18, with D hard to call. V shed 6 bases and J shed 2 bases, with 13 bases lying between them. From germline, CDR1 is KGHSH and CDR2 LQKENI. The CDR3 covers 14 residues. The CDR3 spells CASSLSDLQETQYF. The CDR3 DNA sequence: TGTGCCAGCTCCCTCTCGGACCTACAAGAGACCCAGTACTTC.